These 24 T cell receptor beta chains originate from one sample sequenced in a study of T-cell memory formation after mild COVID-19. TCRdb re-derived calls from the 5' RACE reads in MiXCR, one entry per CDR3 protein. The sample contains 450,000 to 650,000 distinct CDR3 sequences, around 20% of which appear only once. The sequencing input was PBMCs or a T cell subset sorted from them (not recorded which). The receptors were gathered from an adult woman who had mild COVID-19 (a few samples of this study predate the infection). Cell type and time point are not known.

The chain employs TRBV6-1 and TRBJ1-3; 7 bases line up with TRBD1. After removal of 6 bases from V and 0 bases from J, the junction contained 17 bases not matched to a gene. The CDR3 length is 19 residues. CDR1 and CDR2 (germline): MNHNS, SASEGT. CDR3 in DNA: TGTGCCAGCAGGCCGCGTAAGCCGGGACAGCTCCCCTCTGGAAACACCATATATTTT. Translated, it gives CASRPRKPGQLPSGNTIYF.

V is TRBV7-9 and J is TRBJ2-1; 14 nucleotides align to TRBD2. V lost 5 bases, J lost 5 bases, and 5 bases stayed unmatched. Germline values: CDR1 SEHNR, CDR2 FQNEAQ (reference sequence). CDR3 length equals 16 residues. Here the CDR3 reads CASSTRTSGRNNEQFF. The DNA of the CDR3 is TGTGCCAGCAGCACAAGGACTAGCGGGAGGAACAATGAGCAGTTCTTC.

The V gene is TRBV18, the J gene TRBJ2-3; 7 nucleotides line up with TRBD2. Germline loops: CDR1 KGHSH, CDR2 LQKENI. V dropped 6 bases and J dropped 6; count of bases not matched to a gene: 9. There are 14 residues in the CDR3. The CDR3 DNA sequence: TGTGCCAGCTCTCCTAACCGGGGGGTCGATACGCAGTATTTT. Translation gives CASSPNRGVDTQYF.

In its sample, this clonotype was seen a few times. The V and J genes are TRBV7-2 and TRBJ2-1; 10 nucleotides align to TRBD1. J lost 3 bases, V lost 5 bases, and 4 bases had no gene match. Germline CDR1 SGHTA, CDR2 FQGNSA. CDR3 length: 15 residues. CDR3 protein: CASSPGQGYYNEQFF. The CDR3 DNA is TGTGCCAGCAGCCCGGGACAGGGGTACTACAATGAGCAGTTCTTC.

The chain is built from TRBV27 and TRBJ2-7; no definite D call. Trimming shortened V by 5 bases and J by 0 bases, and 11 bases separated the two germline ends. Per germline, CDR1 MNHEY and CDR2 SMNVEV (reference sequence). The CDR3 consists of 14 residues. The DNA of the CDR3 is TGTGCCAGCAGTCCGTACATGAGCTCCTACGAGCAGTACTTC. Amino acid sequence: CASSPYMSSYEQYF.

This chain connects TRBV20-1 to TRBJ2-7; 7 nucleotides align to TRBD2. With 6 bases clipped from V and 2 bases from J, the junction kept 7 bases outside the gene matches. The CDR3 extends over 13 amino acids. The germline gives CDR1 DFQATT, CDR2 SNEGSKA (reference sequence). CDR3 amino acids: CSAGGVSPYEQYF. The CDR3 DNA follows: TGCAGTGCGGGGGGGGTGTCGCCCTACGAGCAGTACTTC.

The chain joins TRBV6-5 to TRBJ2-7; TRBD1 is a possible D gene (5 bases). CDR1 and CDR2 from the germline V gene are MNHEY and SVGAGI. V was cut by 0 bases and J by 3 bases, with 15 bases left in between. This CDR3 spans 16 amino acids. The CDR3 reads CASSYSTGQGVYEQYF. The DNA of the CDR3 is TGTGCCAGCAGTTACTCGACTGGGCAGGGCGTCTACGAGCAGTACTTC.

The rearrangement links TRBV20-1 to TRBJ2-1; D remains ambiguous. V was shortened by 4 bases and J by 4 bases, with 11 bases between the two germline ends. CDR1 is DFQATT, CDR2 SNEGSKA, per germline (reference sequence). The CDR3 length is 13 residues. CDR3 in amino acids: CSAIGPTYNEQFF. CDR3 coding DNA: TGCAGTGCTATTGGCCCGACTTACAATGAGCAGTTCTTC.

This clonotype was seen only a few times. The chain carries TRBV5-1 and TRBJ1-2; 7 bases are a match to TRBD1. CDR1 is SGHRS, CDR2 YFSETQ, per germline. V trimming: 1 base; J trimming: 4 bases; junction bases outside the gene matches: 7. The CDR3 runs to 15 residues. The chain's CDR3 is CASSLRGPGGYGYTF. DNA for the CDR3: TGCGCCAGCAGCTTGAGGGGGCCTGGTGGCTATGGCTACACCTTC.

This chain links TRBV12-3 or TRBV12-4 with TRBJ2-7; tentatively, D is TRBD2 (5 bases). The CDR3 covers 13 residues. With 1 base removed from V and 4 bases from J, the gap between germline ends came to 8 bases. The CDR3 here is CASSLVSGYEQYF. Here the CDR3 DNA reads TGTGCCAGCAGTTTAGTCTCGGGATACGAGCAGTACTTC.

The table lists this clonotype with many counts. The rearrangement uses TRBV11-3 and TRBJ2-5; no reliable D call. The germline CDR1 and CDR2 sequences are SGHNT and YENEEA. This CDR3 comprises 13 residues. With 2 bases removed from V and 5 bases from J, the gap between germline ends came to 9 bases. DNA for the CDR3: TGTGCCAGCAGCTTAAACAGTCGGGAGACCCAGTACTTC. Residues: CASSLNSRETQYF.

CDR3 coding DNA: TGCAGTGCTTCTATCGGACGCCAAGAGACCCAGTACTTC. Translating it yields CSASIGRQETQYF. The chain links TRBV20-1 to TRBJ2-5; D gene unclear. Germline V CDR1 and CDR2: DFQATT, SNEGSKA (reference sequence). There are 13 residues in the CDR3. Trimming took 5 bases from V and 1 from J, leaving 11 bases between them.

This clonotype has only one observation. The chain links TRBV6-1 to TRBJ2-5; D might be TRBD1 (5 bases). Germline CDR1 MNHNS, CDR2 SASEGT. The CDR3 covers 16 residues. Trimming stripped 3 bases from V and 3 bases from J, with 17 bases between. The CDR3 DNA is TGTGCCAGCAGTGAGGGCAGGGCCATTGGAGAAGAGACCCAGTACTTC. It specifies CASSEGRAIGEETQYF.

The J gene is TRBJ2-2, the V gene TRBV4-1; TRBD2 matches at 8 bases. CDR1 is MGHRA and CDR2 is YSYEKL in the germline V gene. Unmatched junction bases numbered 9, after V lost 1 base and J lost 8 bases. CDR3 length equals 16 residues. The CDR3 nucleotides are TGCGCCAGCAGCCAAGTGGGGACTAGAACGTTTGGGGAGCTGTTTTTT. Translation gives CASSQVGTRTFGELFF.

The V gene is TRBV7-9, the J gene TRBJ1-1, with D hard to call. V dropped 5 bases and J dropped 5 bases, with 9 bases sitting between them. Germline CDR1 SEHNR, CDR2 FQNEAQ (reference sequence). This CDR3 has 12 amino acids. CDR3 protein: CASSRGETEAFF. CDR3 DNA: TGTGCCAGCAGCCGAGGAGAAACTGAAGCTTTCTTT.

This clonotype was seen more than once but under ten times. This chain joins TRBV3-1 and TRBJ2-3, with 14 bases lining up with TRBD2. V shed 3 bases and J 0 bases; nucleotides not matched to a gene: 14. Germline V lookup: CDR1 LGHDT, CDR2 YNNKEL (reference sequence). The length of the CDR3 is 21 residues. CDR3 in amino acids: CASSHRGLAGDGLPSTDTQYF. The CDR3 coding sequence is TGTGCCAGCAGCCACCGGGGACTAGCGGGGGACGGGCTCCCGAGCACAGATACGCAGTATTTT.

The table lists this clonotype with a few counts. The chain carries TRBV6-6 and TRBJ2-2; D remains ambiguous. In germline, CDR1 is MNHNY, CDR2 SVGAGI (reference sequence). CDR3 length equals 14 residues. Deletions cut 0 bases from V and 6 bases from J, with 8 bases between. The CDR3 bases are TGTGCCAGCAGTTACTCCGGGCATTCCGGGGAGCTGTTTTTT. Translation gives CASSYSGHSGELFF.

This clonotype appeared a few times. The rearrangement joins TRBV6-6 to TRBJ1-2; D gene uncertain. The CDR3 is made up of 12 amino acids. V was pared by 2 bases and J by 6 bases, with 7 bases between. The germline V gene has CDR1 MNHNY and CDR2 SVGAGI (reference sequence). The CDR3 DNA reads TGTGCCAGCAGTTACGATAGTCATGGCTACACCTTC. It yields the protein CASSYDSHGYTF.

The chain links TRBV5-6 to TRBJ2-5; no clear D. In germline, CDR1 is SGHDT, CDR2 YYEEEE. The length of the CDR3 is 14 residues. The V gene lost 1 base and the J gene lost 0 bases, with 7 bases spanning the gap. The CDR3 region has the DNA TGTGCCAGCAGCTTGAGTCTAGACCAAGAGACCCAGTACTTC. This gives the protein CASSLSLDQETQYF.

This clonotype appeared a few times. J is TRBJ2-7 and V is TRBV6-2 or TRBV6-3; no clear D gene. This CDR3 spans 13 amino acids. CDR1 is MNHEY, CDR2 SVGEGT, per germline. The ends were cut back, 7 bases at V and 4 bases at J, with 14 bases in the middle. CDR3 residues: CASTTATKYEQYF. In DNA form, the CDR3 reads TGTGCCAGCACCACCGCTACCAAATACGAGCAGTACTTC.

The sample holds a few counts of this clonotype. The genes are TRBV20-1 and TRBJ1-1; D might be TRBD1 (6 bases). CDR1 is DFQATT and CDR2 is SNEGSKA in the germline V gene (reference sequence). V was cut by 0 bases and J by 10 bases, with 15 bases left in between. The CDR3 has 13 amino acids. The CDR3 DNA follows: TGCAGTGCTAGAGATCGACTAGGGGGTGGAGCTTTCTTT. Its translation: CSARDRLGGGAFF.

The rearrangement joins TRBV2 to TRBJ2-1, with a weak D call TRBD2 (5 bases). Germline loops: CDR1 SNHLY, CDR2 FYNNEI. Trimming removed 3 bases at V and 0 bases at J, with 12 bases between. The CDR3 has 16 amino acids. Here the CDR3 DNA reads TGTGCCAGCAGTGATAGGACTTTCAGCTCCTACAATGAGCAGTTCTTC. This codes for CASSDRTFSSYNEQFF.

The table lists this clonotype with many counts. The CDR3 protein is CSVDGGLVNTEAFF. The CDR3 DNA follows: TGCAGCGTTGACGGGGGGCTGGTGAACACTGAAGCTTTCTTT. The chain couples TRBV29-1 to TRBJ1-1, with a weak D call TRBD1 (6 bases). The length of the CDR3 is 14 residues. Trimming shortened V by 3 bases and J by 0 bases, and 11 bases separated the two germline ends. Germline values: CDR1 SQVTM, CDR2 ANQGSEA.

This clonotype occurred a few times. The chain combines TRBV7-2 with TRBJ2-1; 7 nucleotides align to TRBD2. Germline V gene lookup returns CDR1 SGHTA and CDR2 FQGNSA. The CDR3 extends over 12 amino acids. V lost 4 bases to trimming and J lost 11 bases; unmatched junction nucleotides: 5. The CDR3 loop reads CASSSRLAQQFF. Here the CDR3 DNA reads TGTGCCAGCAGCTCCAGACTAGCCCAGCAGTTCTTC.